The rows below give T cell receptor beta chains drawn from one sample of a study of cytomegalovirus exposure and HLA in healthy donors. Sequencing used immunoSEQ multiplex PCR; TCRdb keeps in-frame clones, though not all of them. The data show 240,000 or so clones, around 81% seen once. Source material: PBMCs. All receptors derive from a woman in her sixties or seventies in good health and CMV-seropositive. CDR3s include the opening cysteine and the closing phenylalanine or tryptophan. Fields, in order: clone size, V gene, D gene, J gene, CDR3 DNA, CDR3 protein. The D gene is left open where the match is weak. Size is stated for part of the rows, as once, few or many counts, or as a class when the clone is expanded.

NA,TRBV7-3,TRBD2,TRBJ2-1,TGTGCCAGCAGTCGGACTAGCGGACTGAGCTCCTACAATGAGCAGTTCTTC,CASSRTSGLSSYNEQFF
few,TRBV27,NA,TRBJ1-1,TGTGCCAGCAGTTTTAGTGGGGGCGACACTGAAGCTTTCTTT,CASSFSGGDTEAFF
few,TRBV18,NA,TRBJ2-5,TGTGCCAGCTCACCAGCCGCAGGGAGGGAGACCCAGTACTTC,CASSPAAGRETQYF
NA,TRBV27,NA,TRBJ2-2,TGTGCCAGCAGTTTAGATAGGGGGAGGGCCGGGGAGCTGTTTTTT,CASSLDRGRAGELFF
few,TRBV14,NA,TRBJ2-7,TGTGCCAGCAGCCAAGATGCGTACGAGCAGTACTTC,CASSQDAYEQYF
NA,TRBV5-4,TRBD2,TRBJ2-2,TGTGCCAGCAGCTTGGCAGCAGGGACTAGCGGCACCGGGGAGCTGTTTTTT,CASSLAAGTSGTGELFF
NA,TRBV5-1,NA,TRBJ2-3,TGCGCCAGCAGCTCGCTCACTAGAGATACGCAGTATTTT,CASSSLTRDTQYF
NA,TRBV5-1,NA,TRBJ2-5,TGCGCCAGCAGCTTGGAACCGGGGGTAGAGACCCAGTACTTC,CASSLEPGVETQYF
few,TRBV7-3,NA,TRBJ2-3,TGTGCCAGCAGCTTGGGGGCCCCAGATACGCAGTATTTT,CASSLGAPDTQYF
NA,TRBV5-8,NA,TRBJ1-4,TGTGCCAGCAGCCGGCGCCGGGAGAATGAAAAACTGTTTTTT,CASSRRRENEKLFF
NA,TRBV27,NA,TRBJ2-7,TGTGCCAGCAGTGGAAGGGGATTCTACGAGCAGTACTTC,CASSGRGFYEQYF
NA,TRBV12-5,NA,TRBJ2-1,TGTGCTAGTGGGGCAGGGAACAATGAGCAGTTCTTC,CASGAGNNEQFF
NA,TRBV5-1,NA,TRBJ2-6,TGCGCCAGCAGCTCAGGACAGAACCCCCGCTCTGGGGCCAACGTCCTGACTTTC,CASSSGQNPRSGANVLTF
few,TRBV12-5,TRBD2,TRBJ2-7,TGTGCTAGTGCCCGATCCGGGACTAGCGTTTACGAGCAGTACTTC,CASARSGTSVYEQYF
NA,TRBV7-9,NA,TRBJ2-7,TGTTCCAGCAGCTTAGGGACACTCCTCGGCGGCTACGAGCAGTACTTC,CSSSLGTLLGGYEQYF
once,TRBV11-1,NA,TRBJ1-1,TGTGCCAGCAGCTTAGGAGGGTCGGCGAACACTGAAGCTTTCTTT,CASSLGGSANTEAFF
NA,TRBV10-3,TRBD1,TRBJ2-7,TGTGCCATCAGTGAGGGACAGGGGACCTACGAGCAGTACTTC,CAISEGQGTYEQYF
NA,TRBV7-9,NA,TRBJ1-4,TGTGCCAGCAGCAGGGGAAACTCACAGGAAAAACTGTTTTTT,CASSRGNSQEKLFF
once,TRBV5-4,NA,TRBJ2-3,TGTGCCAGCAGTCCGTCTGTATCGTCTAGCACAGATACGCAGTATTTT,CASSPSVSSSTDTQYF
NA,TRBV30,TRBD1,TRBJ1-1,TGTGCCTGGAGCTCGGACAGGGGGCATGTGAACACTGAAGCTTTCTTT,CAWSSDRGHVNTEAFF
NA,TRBV11-2,NA,TRBJ2-2,TGTGCCATCCGGGACTCCAACACCGGGGAGCTGTTTTTT,CAIRDSNTGELFF
NA,TRBV7-9,NA,TRBJ2-5,TGTTCCAGCAGCTTAGGAGGCGGGAAAGAGACCCAGTACTTC,CSSSLGGGKETQYF
NA,TRBV19,NA,TRBJ1-5,TGTGCCAGTAGTATCGCGATTAGCAATCAGCCCCAGCATTTT,CASSIAISNQPQHF
NA,TRBV4-2,TRBD2,TRBJ2-1,TGTGCCAGCAGCCAAGTCACCCTAGCGGGAGGGTACAATGAGCAGTTCTTC,CASSQVTLAGGYNEQFF
NA,TRBV6-1,TRBD2,TRBJ2-6,TGTGCCAGCAGTGAAGCGAGGGGACTAGCGGGCCCCTCTGGGGCCAACGTCCTGACTTTC,CASSEARGLAGPSGANVLTF
NA,TRBV27,NA,TRBJ1-2,TGTGCCAGCAGTTTTCACTCTAACTATGGCTACACCTTC,CASSFHSNYGYTF
NA,TRBV5-1,NA,TRBJ1-2,TGCGCCAGCAGCTTGGGCGCAGGGGTGAAGGATGGCTACACCTTC,CASSLGAGVKDGYTF
NA,TRBV4-1,NA,TRBJ1-6,TGCGCCAGCAGCCAAGAGGGCAGGCCCCTGAGCTCCTATAATTCACCCCTCCACTTT,CASSQEGRPLSSYNSPLHF
NA,TRBV7-3,NA,TRBJ2-5,TGTGCCAGCAGCCTGGGACTCGCTGGAGTGGCCCAGTACTTC,CASSLGLAGVAQYF
NA,TRBV29-1,TRBD2,TRBJ2-5,TGCAGCACAACCCTCCGGGCTAGCGGGGCCTCGGAGACCCAGTACTTC,CSTTLRASGASETQYF
once,TRBV5-6,NA,TRBJ2-1,TGTGCCAGCACGGAGGGGGGGAATGAGCAGTTCTTC,CASTEGGNEQFF
NA,TRBV6-5,NA,TRBJ2-7,TGTGCCAGCAAACGGGGGGCCGGAATGAACGAGCAGTACTTC,CASKRGAGMNEQYF
NA,TRBV30,NA,TRBJ1-1,TGTGCCTGGACGCGGGCGGAGGGGAACACTGAAGCTTTCTTT,CAWTRAEGNTEAFF
NA,TRBV28,TRBD2,TRBJ2-7,TGTGCCAGCAACATATTAGCGGGAGGGCCAGATGAGCAGTACTTC,CASNILAGGPDEQYF
NA,TRBV4-2,TRBD2,TRBJ2-1,TGTGCCAGCAGCCAGCGCAGTCTAGCGGGGTTGGATGAGCAGTTCTTC,CASSQRSLAGLDEQFF
NA,TRBV2,TRBD1,TRBJ1-4,TGTGCCAGCAGGGACAGGGGCGGAAAGGGTGAAAAACTGTTTTTT,CASRDRGGKGEKLFF
few,TRBV11-2,TRBD2,TRBJ2-5,TGTGCCAGCAGCTTAGGCGAAGTAGCGGGAGGTGAGACCCAGTACTTC,CASSLGEVAGGETQYF
NA,TRBV5-1,TRBD1,TRBJ1-1,TGCGCCAGCAGCATAGGGACAGGGGGGACCACTGAAGCTTTCTTT,CASSIGTGGTTEAFF
once,TRBV7-9,TRBD1,TRBJ1-2,TGTTCCAGCAGCTTGGCCTCAGGGGGCGGGAACTATGGCTACACCTTC,CSSSLASGGGNYGYTF
NA,TRBV19,NA,TRBJ1-5,TGTGCCAGTAGACCAAGAGAGGGTGGCAATCAGCCCCAGCATTTT,CASRPREGGNQPQHF
few,TRBV6-5,NA,TRBJ2-7,TGTGCCAGCAGACTACTAGAACCATCCTACGAGCAGTACTTC,CASRLLEPSYEQYF
NA,TRBV20-1,NA,TRBJ2-7,TGCAGTGCTAGAGTGGGGGGCGAGCAGTACTTC,CSARVGGEQYF
NA,TRBV7-8,NA,TRBJ2-7,TGTGCCAGCAGCTGGGGACTGGGCACCTACGAGCAGTACTTC,CASSWGLGTYEQYF
NA,TRBV2,NA,TRBJ2-7,TGTGCCAGCAAAACAGGGCTTAGCTCCTACGAGCAGTACTTC,CASKTGLSSYEQYF
few,TRBV1,NA,TRBJ1-1,TGCACCAGCAGCCAACCCGGAGGGGGGGCTCGCACTGAAGCTTTCTTT,CTSSQPGGGARTEAFF